This entry lists 26 T cell receptor beta chains sequenced from one sample in a study of response to subunit inactivated influenza vaccine. MiXCR, run by TCRdb on the RT-PCR reads, gives a single entry per CDR3 protein. The table includes more than 700,000 distinct CDR3 sequences, 21% detected once. The sample in question was PBMCs from blood, obtained 4 to 6 days after vaccination. Receptor source: a man between 45 and 60 years old who received an inactivated influenza vaccine.

This clonotype was recorded many times. The J gene is TRBJ2-7, the V gene TRBV5-1; D may be TRBD2 (5 bases). The CDR3 runs 14 residues. V lost 3 bases to trimming and J lost 4 bases, with 14 bases between them. In germline, CDR1 is SGHRS, CDR2 YFSETQ. The CDR3 region has the DNA TGCGCCAGCAGCTCCTCACTAGAACCATACGAGCAGTACTTC. Translated, it gives CASSSSLEPYEQYF.

The rearrangement links TRBV20-1 to TRBJ2-2; D ambiguous. This CDR3 has 14 residues. The germline gives CDR1 DFQATT, CDR2 SNEGSKA (reference sequence). V lost 0 bases to trimming and J lost 5 bases, with 10 bases between them. The CDR3 nucleotides read TGCAGTGCTAGAGACTTGCGGCGGACCGGGGAGCTGTTTTTT. Translation: CSARDLRRTGELFF.

The rearrangement joins TRBV6-2 or TRBV6-3 to TRBJ2-5; D is unresolved. Germline V lookup: CDR1 MNHEY, CDR2 SVGEGT. V shed 2 bases and J shed 5 bases, with 6 bases lying between them. The CDR3 has 12 residues. The CDR3 region has the DNA TGTGCCAGCAGTTACGGTGCGGAGACCCAGTACTTC. It specifies CASSYGAETQYF.

This sequence joins TRBV7-3 and TRBJ2-2; TRBD2 is a possible D gene (5 bases). Germline V gene sequence: CDR1 SGHTA, CDR2 FQGTGA. The V end lost 1 base, the J end lost 0 bases, and 9 bases lay between the germline ends. The length of the CDR3 is 16 residues. This CDR3 reads CASSLMDWTNTGELFF. The CDR3 bases are TGTGCCAGCAGCTTAATGGACTGGACGAACACCGGGGAGCTGTTTTTT.

This clonotype was counted only a few times. The rearrangement uses TRBV10-3 and TRBJ2-1, with 12 bases aligning to TRBD2. The CDR3 runs to 15 residues. Germline CDR1 is ENHRY and CDR2 is SYGVKD. With V trimmed by 10 bases and J by 9 bases, 13 bases remained unmatched. The CDR3 loop reads CATSGRLAGVLEQFF. DNA of the CDR3: TGTGCCACCAGCGGGAGACTAGCGGGAGTACTTGAGCAGTTCTTC.

V usage is TRBV4-1 and J usage is TRBJ2-4; D remains ambiguous. Per the germline V gene, CDR1 is MGHRA and CDR2 is YSYEKL. The CDR3 length is 15 residues. V dropped 5 bases and J dropped 0 bases, with 11 bases sitting between them. CDR3 sequence: CASSLRYLAKNIQYF. The CDR3 DNA reads TGCGCCAGCAGCTTGCGGTACCTAGCCAAAAACATTCAGTACTTC.

The CDR3 DNA is TGTGCCAGCGGCCGTAGCTATGGCTACACCTTC. Protein sequence: CASGRSYGYTF. The genes are TRBV12-3 or TRBV12-4 and TRBJ1-2; D ambiguous. V was cut by 8 bases and J by 4 bases, with 8 bases left in between. The CDR3 runs 11 residues.

The chain recombines TRBV6-1 with TRBJ2-7; 9 nucleotides align to TRBD1. This CDR3 contains 15 residues. Germline CDR1 MNHNS, CDR2 SASEGT. V dropped 6 bases and J dropped 7; count of bases not matched to a gene: 13. The chain's CDR3 is CASRQPGQGAWEQYF. CDR3 nucleotides: TGTGCCAGCAGACAACCGGGACAGGGAGCCTGGGAGCAGTACTTC.

V gene TRBV6-5 combines with J gene TRBJ1-4; unclear D gene. Germline V gene lookup returns CDR1 MNHEY and CDR2 SVGAGI. The CDR3 is 15 amino acids. The V end was cut by 5 bases, the J end by 7 bases, with 17 bases between. The CDR3 bases are TGTGCCAGCAGTCCCTCGGGGAAAAGCGGTGAAAAACTGTTTTTT. It encodes CASSPSGKSGEKLFF.

This clonotype was counted many times. This sequence joins TRBV20-1 and TRBJ2-1; 12 nucleotides match TRBD2. The junction had 1 base not matched to a gene; V was cut back by 1 base and J by 0 bases. This CDR3 has 16 residues. In germline, CDR1 is DFQATT, CDR2 SNEGSKA (reference sequence). In nucleotides, the CDR3 is TGCAGTGCTAGAGGGACTAGCGGGGTCTCCTACAATGAGCAGTTCTTC. Protein: CSARGTSGVSYNEQFF.

The rearrangement links TRBV7-6 to TRBJ2-3; 15 bases are shared with TRBD2. This CDR3 has 16 amino acids. V shed 4 bases, J shed 5 bases, and the junction held 4 bases outside the gene matches. Per the germline V gene, CDR1 is SGHVS and CDR2 is FNYEAQ. The CDR3 sequence: CASSWTSGGAGDTQYF. CDR3 DNA sequence: TGTGCCAGCAGCTGGACTAGCGGGGGGGCTGGAGATACGCAGTATTTT.

This clonotype came up a few times. The chain links TRBV12-3 or TRBV12-4 to TRBJ2-1; possibly TRBD2 for D (7 bases). This CDR3 comprises 17 residues. The ends were cut back, 5 bases at V and 0 bases at J, with 17 bases in the middle. CDR3 residues: CASSPEGGSSSYNEQFF. The CDR3 DNA is TGTGCCAGCAGTCCCGAGGGGGGGTCGAGCTCCTACAATGAGCAGTTCTTC.

The chain links TRBV4-3 to TRBJ1-2, with D maybe TRBD1 (6 bases). CDR3 length: 18 amino acids. The germline V gene has CDR1 LGHNA and CDR2 YSLEER. With 0 bases removed from V and 8 bases from J, the gap between germline ends came to 25 bases. The CDR3 region is CASSQDRAGRVRGRGYTF. DNA for the CDR3: TGCGCCAGCAGCCAAGATCGGGCCGGACGGGTACGGGGGCGAGGCTACACCTTC.

V usage is TRBV20-1 and J usage is TRBJ1-2; D is unclear. Germline CDR1 is DFQATT and CDR2 is SNEGSKA (reference sequence). The CDR3 consists of 15 residues. With 3 bases removed from V and 1 base from J, the gap between germline ends came to 15 bases. CDR3 protein: CSASIPQTFNYGYTF. The CDR3, as DNA: TGCAGTGCTAGTATCCCCCAGACCTTTAACTATGGCTACACCTTC.

In this sample, this clonotype turned up a few times. This chain connects TRBV28 to TRBJ2-4, with 7 bases lining up with TRBD2. CDR1 is MDHEN, CDR2 SYDVKM, per germline. The J segment lost 5 bases and the V segment lost 1 base, leaving 5 bases of the junction unmatched. This CDR3 spans 15 amino acids. The CDR3 coding sequence is TGTGCCAGCAGTTTATCGTGGGGGGGAGAAAACATTCAGTACTTC. This gives the protein CASSLSWGGENIQYF.

The chain carries TRBV6-1 and TRBJ2-4, with TRBD2 as a possible D gene (7 bases). Trimming stripped 6 bases from V and 5 bases from J, with 14 bases between. CDR3 length: 14 residues. Germline CDR1 reads MNHNS; CDR2 reads SASEGT. The CDR3 region is CASRFGGGENIQYF. The CDR3 DNA reads TGTGCCAGCAGGTTTGGAGGGGGGGAAAACATTCAGTACTTC.

This clonotype was recorded a few times. V is TRBV11-2 and J is TRBJ1-2; 7 positions match TRBD1. Trimming cost V 1 base and J 5 bases; bases outside gene matches: 4. The germline gives CDR1 SGHAT, CDR2 FQNNGV. CDR3 length equals 14 residues. In DNA form, the CDR3 reads TGTGCCAGCAGCTTAGGAGGGGACAGTTATGGCTACACCTTC. Its protein is CASSLGGDSYGYTF.

This clonotype was observed a few times. The V and J genes are TRBV12-3 or TRBV12-4 and TRBJ1-5, with a weak D call TRBD1 (5 bases). There are 15 residues in the CDR3. V was clipped by 3 bases and J by 5 bases, with 14 bases between them. This CDR3 reads CASSFGGLSHQPQHF. CDR3 nucleotides: TGTGCCAGCAGTTTTGGGGGGTTAAGTCATCAGCCCCAGCATTTT.

This clonotype has a handful of counts. This sequence joins TRBV30 and TRBJ2-2, with no clear D. The CDR3 runs 12 residues. Looked up from germline, CDR1 is GTSNPN and CDR2 is SVGIG (reference sequence). The ends were cut back, 0 bases at V and 7 bases at J, with 6 bases in the middle. The CDR3 protein is CAWSVVRGELFF. CDR3 DNA sequence: TGTGCCTGGAGTGTAGTACGCGGGGAGCTGTTTTTT.

This clonotype was counted a few times. V gene TRBV7-9 combines with J gene TRBJ1-4; 7 nucleotides match TRBD1. Germline CDR1 SEHNR, CDR2 FQNEAQ (reference sequence). The CDR3 runs 17 residues. V was pared by 7 bases and J by 4 bases, with 15 bases of the junction left unmatched. The CDR3 protein is CASTTKEGTVFNEKLFF. CDR3 nucleotide sequence: TGTGCCAGCACCACCAAGGAGGGGACAGTCTTTAATGAAAAACTGTTTTTT.

About this clonotype itself: This likely reflects a read error, since a far larger clone is one base away. The chain has TRBV9 and TRBJ2-1; 8 nucleotides align to TRBD2. Unmatched junction bases numbered 3, after V lost 4 bases and J lost 0 bases. Germline loops: CDR1 SGDLS, CDR2 YYNGEE. This CDR3 comprises 15 residues. The DNA of the CDR3 is TGTGCCAGCAGCATAGCGGGGAGCTCCTACAATGAGCAGTTCTTC. Amino acids: CASSIAGSSYNEQFF. Supplemented by reference TRBV9 and TRBJ2-1, the full variable domain reads DSGVTQTPKHLITATGQRVTLRCSPRSGDLSVYWYQQSLDQGLQFLIQYYNGEERAKGNILERFSAQQFPDLHSELNLSSLELGDSALYFCASSIAGSSYNEQFFGPGTRLTVL.

The CDR3 region has the DNA TGTGCCAGCAGCCAAGATCTGTTCTGGCAGGGCCCCTTGGATGAGCAGTTCTTC. Its protein is CASSQDLFWQGPLDEQFF. The chain is built from TRBV4-2 and TRBJ2-1, with D possibly matching TRBD1 (5 bases). The CDR3 extends over 18 amino acids. CDR1 is LGHNA and CDR2 is YNFKEQ in the germline V gene. The V gene lost 0 bases and the J gene lost 8 bases, with 23 bases spanning the gap.

This clonotype has just a few counts. The V gene is TRBV12-3 or TRBV12-4, the J gene TRBJ1-4; D gene uncertain. The V end lost 6 bases, the J end lost 10 bases, and 15 bases lay between the germline ends. The CDR3 runs 13 residues. CDR3 DNA: TGTGCCAGCAGACAACACACCCCCGGAAAACTGTTTTTT. Encoded protein: CASRQHTPGKLFF.

This chain joins TRBV12-3 or TRBV12-4 and TRBJ2-1; no firm D call. The CDR3 covers 15 residues. V lost 3 bases to trimming and J lost 8 bases, with 17 bases between them. CDR3 DNA sequence: TGTGCCAGCAGTTTTAGGGATAGACCCCTTGATGAGCAGTTCTTC. Protein product: CASSFRDRPLDEQFF.

The chain is built from TRBV27 and TRBJ1-1, with D unclear. This CDR3 comprises 13 residues. Germline CDR1 reads MNHEY; CDR2 reads SMNVEV (reference sequence). Trimming removed 0 bases from V and 7 bases from J, with 9 bases in between. DNA for the CDR3: TGTGCCAGCAGTTTATCGATGGCCCTTGAAGCTTTCTTT. It translates to CASSLSMALEAFF.

This clonotype was detected only a few times. The J gene is TRBJ2-2, the V gene TRBV5-1; D tentatively reads TRBD1 or TRBD2 (5 bases each). Germline-derived CDR1 and CDR2 are SGHRS and YFSETQ. The CDR3 length is 16 residues. The V gene lost 5 bases and the J gene lost 9 bases, with 23 bases spanning the gap. The CDR3 DNA reads as TGCGCCAGCAGGGGAATTTCCGGGACGGCCAACCGGGAGCTGTTTTTT. This translates into CASRGISGTANRELFF.